The 32 T cell receptor beta chains given below trace back to one sample, sequenced in a study of early T cells in non-severe SARS-CoV-2 infection. One entry per CDR3 protein, called by TCRdb with MiXCR from the 5' RACE reads. Of tens of thousands of distinct CDR3 sequences in the sample, roughly 10% were seen once. Sequencing was performed on whole blood, taken at baseline. Every receptor here comes from an adult who was a healthcare worker with PCR-confirmed SARS-CoV-2 infection or an uninfected control (not recorded which).

This clonotype was seen repeatedly, ten times or more. V and J are TRBV28 and TRBJ1-2, with TRBD1 matching over 10 bases. With V trimmed by 10 bases and J by 8 bases, 7 bases remained unmatched. CDR1 and CDR2 (germline): MDHEN, SYDVKM. The CDR3 has 12 residues. In DNA, the CDR3 is TGTGCCACTCGACAGGGGGCGTTAGGCTACACCTTC. Translation: CATRQGALGYTF.

The CDR3: CASSVGTGKGYTF. CDR3 nucleotide sequence: TGTGCCAGCAGCGTAGGGACAGGGAAGGGCTACACCTTC. The genes are TRBV9 and TRBJ1-2; 8 bases fit TRBD1. Losses at the gene ends were 0 bases for V and 8 bases for J; bases not matched to a gene: 3. The CDR3 spans 13 residues. Germline values: CDR1 SGDLS, CDR2 YYNGEE.

This clonotype was detected only a few times. The genes are TRBV18 and TRBJ1-2; D gene uncertain. The germline V gene has CDR1 KGHSH and CDR2 LQKENI. The CDR3 loop spans 13 amino acids. V was trimmed by 5 bases and J by 3 bases, leaving 10 bases between them. CDR3 in DNA: TGTGCCAGCTCATCTAGCACCCACTATGGCTACACCTTC. Translated: CASSSSTHYGYTF. Using reference TRBV18 and TRBJ1-2 for the parts outside the CDR3, the full variable domain is NAGVMQNPRHLVRRRGQEARLRCSPMKGHSHVYWYRQLPEEGLKFMVYLQKENIIDESGMPKERFSAEFPKEGPSILRIQQVVRGDSAAYFCASSSSTHYGYTFGSGTRLTVV.

This clonotype was detected only a few times. The chain employs TRBV20-1 and TRBJ2-3; D call uncertain. The V gene's germline CDR1 is DFQATT and CDR2 SNEGSKA (reference sequence). V shed 0 bases and J shed 7 bases, with 26 bases lying between them. This CDR3 comprises 18 residues. CDR3 nucleotide sequence: TGCAGTGCTAGAGATCGTTCCCCCCTAGAACTTACCAGAAATACGCAGTATTTT. It translates to CSARDRSPLELTRNTQYF.

V gene TRBV5-1 combines with J gene TRBJ2-5; possible D gene TRBD1, 5 bases. CDR1 is SGHRS and CDR2 is YFSETQ in the germline V gene. Trimming took off 4 bases at V and 2 bases at J, with 15 bases between the two ends. The CDR3 is 15 residues long. The CDR3 protein is CASSTIPTVQETQYF. The CDR3 nucleotides read TGCGCCAGCAGCACAATCCCGACAGTACAAGAGACCCAGTACTTC.

This clonotype was seen at least ten times. This chain connects TRBV28 to TRBJ1-6; D may be TRBD1 (5 bases). The germline V gene has CDR1 MDHEN and CDR2 SYDVKM. This CDR3 region has 14 residues. V was pared by 4 bases and J by 8 bases, with 12 bases between. DNA of the CDR3: TGTGCCAGCAGTTATCAAGGGGAATATTCACCCCTCCACTTT. The encoded protein is CASSYQGEYSPLHF.

This CDR3 is CASRAAEKGYTF. The CDR3 nucleotides are TGTGCCAGCAGGGCTGCGGAAAAAGGCTACACCTTC. V usage is TRBV28 and J usage is TRBJ1-2; D ambiguous. Germline V gene data show CDR1 as MDHEN and CDR2 as SYDVKM. The V gene lost 6 bases and the J gene lost 8 bases, with 13 bases spanning the gap. There are 12 residues in the CDR3.

In this sample, this clonotype turned up many times. The chain links TRBV2 to TRBJ2-7; TRBD1 aligns across 7 bases. The V segment lost 6 bases and the J segment 8 bases; nucleotides outside the gene matches: 10. The length of the CDR3 is 13 residues. Germline V CDR1 and CDR2: SNHLY, FYNNEI. The CDR3 here is CASRPPDREKQYF. The CDR3 nucleotides read TGTGCCAGCAGGCCCCCCGACAGGGAAAAGCAGTACTTC.

This clonotype appeared many times. The CDR3 is CSAPGSGANVLTF. Written as DNA, the CDR3 is TGCAGTGCTCCAGGCTCTGGGGCCAACGTCCTGACTTTC. This rearrangement joins TRBV20-1 to TRBJ2-6; no reliable D call. CDR1 is DFQATT and CDR2 is SNEGSKA in the germline V gene (reference sequence). Trimming removed 5 bases from V and 0 bases from J, with 5 bases in between. The CDR3 loop spans 13 amino acids.

This clonotype was recorded many times. The chain recombines TRBV12-3 or TRBV12-4 with TRBJ2-2; TRBD2 matches at 9 bases. This CDR3 comprises 18 residues. V trimming: 6 bases; J trimming: 4 bases; junction bases outside the gene matches: 15. The CDR3: CASRSLPGSGSGTGELFF. The CDR3 bases are TGTGCCAGCAGATCCCTACCCGGTAGCGGGAGTGGCACCGGGGAGCTGTTTTTT.

This clonotype has at least ten counts. This rearrangement joins TRBV6-2 or TRBV6-3 to TRBJ2-5, with 9 positions matching TRBD2. The CDR3 sequence is 15 residues long. The V and J ends lost 6 bases and 5 bases, in that order; junction bases with no gene match: 10. Looked up from germline, CDR1 is MNHEY and CDR2 is SVGEGT. The CDR3 nucleotides read TGTGCCAGCAGCCCGGGTAGCGGGAGCGTGGAGACCCAGTACTTC. This gives the protein CASSPGSGSVETQYF.

The V gene is TRBV7-2, the J gene TRBJ1-5; possibly TRBD1 for D (5 bases). V lost 4 bases and J 6 bases, leaving 13 bases between the germline ends. The CDR3 consists of 14 residues. CDR1 and CDR2 (germline): SGHTA, FQGNSA. CDR3: CASSSGLGGQPQHF. CDR3 DNA sequence: TGTGCCAGCAGCTCAGGGTTGGGGGGTCAGCCCCAGCATTTT.

About this clonotype itself: This may arise from a read error, as a much more abundant clone is one base away. The chain joins TRBV5-1 to TRBJ2-7, with D perhaps TRBD1 or TRBD2 (5 bases each). The germline V gene has CDR1 SGHRS and CDR2 YFSETQ. This CDR3 is built from 12 residues. This chain's CDR3 is CASSSIGDERYF. The CDR3, as DNA: TGCGCCAGCAGCTCCATCGGGGACGAGCGGTACTTC.

This sequence joins TRBV11-3 and TRBJ2-4; the D call may be TRBD1 or TRBD2 (5 bases each). The V gene lost 1 base and the J gene lost 8 bases, with 12 bases spanning the gap. CDR3 length equals 14 residues. Germline V gene lookup returns CDR1 SGHNT and CDR2 YENEEA. The CDR3 protein is CASSLGGKADIQYF. In DNA form, the CDR3 reads TGTGCCAGCAGCTTAGGGGGGAAAGCGGACATTCAGTACTTC.

This clonotype was seen only a few times. The V and J genes are TRBV29-1 and TRBJ2-1, with D possibly matching TRBD1 (5 bases). CDR1 SQVTM and CDR2 ANQGSEA come from the germline V gene. The CDR3 has 12 residues. The ends were cut back, 7 bases at V and 9 bases at J, with 16 bases in the middle. Here the CDR3 DNA reads TGCAGCGCCTCGGTGCCAGACAGTGAGCAGTTCTTC. Protein sequence: CSASVPDSEQFF.

CDR3 in amino acids: CASSLLGRGEFF. CDR3 sequence (DNA): TGTGCCAGCAGTTTATTAGGACGCGGGGAGTTCTTC. The rearrangement joins TRBV28 to TRBJ2-1, with a tentative D call TRBD2 (6 bases). The V gene's germline CDR1 is MDHEN and CDR2 SYDVKM. The CDR3 has 12 residues. The V gene lost 1 base and the J gene lost 14 bases, with 12 bases spanning the gap.

This chain connects TRBV6-2 or TRBV6-3 to TRBJ1-4; 8 bases align to TRBD1. Trimming cost V 6 bases and J 5 bases; bases outside gene matches: 5. This CDR3 has 14 residues. Germline CDR1 and CDR2: MNHEY and SVGEGT. DNA for the CDR3: TGTGCCAGCAGCTCGCGGGACAGGAATGAAAAACTGTTTTTT. This codes for CASSSRDRNEKLFF.

This clonotype was counted between two and nine times. J is TRBJ1-2 and V is TRBV7-6; possibly TRBD1 for D (6 bases). V dropped 2 bases and J dropped 6 bases, with 10 bases sitting between them. The germline V gene has CDR1 SGHVS and CDR2 FNYEAQ. The CDR3 length is 13 residues. The CDR3 coding sequence is TGTGCCAGCAGCTTAACGCAGGGGAATGGCTACACCTTC. Protein product: CASSLTQGNGYTF.

This clonotype appeared many times. V gene TRBV28 combines with J gene TRBJ2-7; 8 positions agree with TRBD2. The CDR3 consists of 13 residues. V was clipped by 5 bases and J by 2 bases; unmatched bases: 2. Germline CDR1 MDHEN, CDR2 SYDVKM. The CDR3 DNA reads TGTGCCAGCAGTACGACTAGCGCCTACGAGCAGTACTTC. It specifies CASSTTSAYEQYF.

This clonotype appeared a few times. The genes are TRBV9 and TRBJ1-2; D is perhaps TRBD1 (5 bases). Between the trimmed V and J ends, which lost 0 bases and 2 bases, there was a span of 5 bases. The CDR3 runs 13 residues. Germline V gives CDR1 SGDLS, CDR2 YYNGEE. The CDR3 sequence is CASSVGQNYGYTF. The CDR3 DNA reads as TGTGCCAGCAGCGTAGGACAGAACTATGGCTACACCTTC. The full variable domain, in which reference TRBV9 and TRBJ1-2 provide the parts outside the CDR3, is DSGVTQTPKHLITATGQRVTLRCSPRSGDLSVYWYQQSLDQGLQFLIQYYNGEERAKGNILERFSAQQFPDLHSELNLSSLELGDSALYFCASSVGQNYGYTFGSGTRLTVV.

This clonotype has a count of ten or more. CDR3 residues: CASSRPTSIGADTQYF. The CDR3 DNA is TGTGCCAGCAGTCGCCCGACTAGTATAGGGGCAGATACGCAGTATTTT. The chain employs TRBV27 and TRBJ2-3; D is possibly TRBD2 (6 bases). With 5 bases removed from V and 4 bases from J, the gap between germline ends came to 19 bases. Germline V gene lookup returns CDR1 MNHEY and CDR2 SMNVEV (reference sequence). The CDR3 sequence is 16 residues long.

In its sample, this clonotype was seen many times. CDR3 sequence reads: CASSYDGGTGGQPQHF. Written as DNA, the CDR3 is TGTGCCAGCAGTTACGACGGCGGGACAGGAGGACAGCCCCAGCATTTT. This chain links TRBV28 with TRBJ1-5; 8 positions match TRBD1. The germline CDR1 and CDR2 sequences are MDHEN and SYDVKM. The CDR3 contains 16 residues. Trimming cost V 4 bases and J 7 bases; bases outside gene matches: 12.

This clonotype was found a few times. This chain uses TRBV5-6 with TRBJ1-3; TRBD1 matches at 7 bases. The length of the CDR3 is 18 residues. Germline-derived CDR1 and CDR2 are SGHDT and YYEEEE. The V segment lost 4 bases and the J segment 0 bases; nucleotides outside the gene matches: 13. The CDR3 sequence: CASSPTGTERHSGNTIYF. As DNA, the CDR3 is TGTGCCAGCAGCCCGACTGGGACAGAGCGTCACTCTGGAAACACCATATATTTT.

V gene TRBV20-1 combines with J gene TRBJ2-3; tentative D call: TRBD1 (6 bases). The CDR3 length is 15 residues. V lost 4 bases and J 0 bases, leaving 14 bases between the germline ends. Germline assignment: CDR1 DFQATT and CDR2 SNEGSKA (reference sequence). Written as DNA, the CDR3 is TGCAGTGCTACCGACCCCGGGACAAGCACAGATACGCAGTATTTT. It translates to CSATDPGTSTDTQYF.

There are a few counts of this clonotype. The rearrangement uses TRBV28 and TRBJ2-7; D ambiguous. The CDR3 extends over 13 amino acids. Germline V gene sequence: CDR1 MDHEN, CDR2 SYDVKM. The ends were cut back, 1 base at V and 0 bases at J, with 4 bases in the middle. The CDR3: CASSLFLSYEQYF. DNA of the CDR3: TGTGCCAGCAGTTTATTCCTCTCCTACGAGCAGTACTTC.

This clonotype was recorded many times. This chain uses TRBV7-9 with TRBJ2-3; TRBD2 agrees at 7 bases. V shed 4 bases and J 0 bases; nucleotides not matched to a gene: 16. The V gene's germline CDR1 is SEHNR and CDR2 FQNEAQ (reference sequence). The length of the CDR3 is 19 residues. Written as DNA, the CDR3 is TGTGCCAGCAGCTCCCAACCCCATCCTCTAGCGGCTAGCACAGATACGCAGTATTTT. It codes for CASSSQPHPLAASTDTQYF.

This clonotype occurred many times. The rearrangement uses TRBV28 and TRBJ2-3; no definite D call. The V gene's germline CDR1 is MDHEN and CDR2 SYDVKM. There are 14 residues in the CDR3. V was trimmed by 7 bases and J by 1 base, leaving 12 bases between them. The DNA of the CDR3 is TGTGCCAGCATTCGGACCCTAGGCACAGATACGCAGTATTTT. It yields the protein CASIRTLGTDTQYF.

This clonotype was detected a few times. The V call is TRBV6-1, the J call TRBJ2-2; D is ambiguous. The germline CDR1 and CDR2 sequences are MNHNS and SASEGT. V dropped 4 bases and J dropped 1 base, with 10 bases sitting between them. The CDR3 totals 15 residues. The CDR3 region is CASSGQVMNTGELFF. CDR3 DNA sequence: TGTGCCAGCAGTGGTCAGGTCATGAACACCGGGGAGCTGTTTTTT.

This clonotype was found many times. This chain connects TRBV11-1 to TRBJ2-7; possible D gene TRBD1, 5 bases. This CDR3 is built from 14 residues. Trimming took 0 bases from V and 3 from J, leaving 9 bases between them. Germline-derived CDR1 and CDR2 are SGHAT and FQDESV (reference sequence). CDR3 loop: CASSLAGQNYEQYF. CDR3 DNA: TGTGCCAGCAGCTTAGCCGGACAAAACTACGAGCAGTACTTC. The complete variable domain, with remaining parts taken from reference TRBV11-1 and TRBJ2-7, reads EAEVAQSPRYKITEKSQAVAFWCDPISGHATLYWYRQILGQGPELLVQFQDESVVDDSQLPKDRFSAERLKGVDSTLKIQPAELGDSAMYLCASSLAGQNYEQYFGPGTRLTVT.

The sample holds many counts of this clonotype. This chain joins TRBV6-5 and TRBJ1-2; 9 nucleotides line up with TRBD1. The V gene end was trimmed by 6 bases and the J gene end by 6 bases; junction bases not matched to a gene: 11. Germline V CDR1 and CDR2: MNHEY, SVGAGI. This CDR3 region has 15 residues. The CDR3 region is CASSSPTGTGHGYTF. CDR3 nucleotide sequence: TGTGCCAGCAGCTCCCCAACCGGGACAGGGCATGGCTACACCTTC.

This clonotype was observed at least ten times. The chain couples TRBV12-3 or TRBV12-4 to TRBJ2-5, with TRBD1 matching over 8 bases. J was trimmed by 6 bases and V by 5 bases; bases with no gene match: 11. The CDR3 length is 15 residues. The CDR3 spells CASSANRRGLQTQYF. CDR3 DNA: TGTGCCAGCAGTGCCAACCGCAGGGGGCTGCAGACCCAGTACTTC.

This chain joins TRBV5-4 and TRBJ1-5; D remains ambiguous. V lost 3 bases and J lost 5, with 9 bases in between. CDR3 length: 13 amino acids. CDR1 is SGHNT and CDR2 is YYREEE in the germline V gene (reference sequence). CDR3 DNA: TGTGCCAGCAGCTCCGGGTGGGATCAGCCCCAGCATTTT. Translation gives CASSSGWDQPQHF.